One T cell receptor beta chain is described in this entry. This sample was included in a study of blood T cell repertoires in COVID-19. With V trimmed by 3 bases and J by 6 bases, 6 bases remained unmatched. The CDR3 is 15 amino acids. Germline V gene sequence: CDR1 LNHDA, CDR2 SQIVND (reference sequence). Profiled with immunoSEQ multiplex PCR; TCRdb holds only in-frame clones, not every one. The sample yields approximately 380,000 clones, approximately 90% seen once. This rearrangement joins TRBV19 to TRBJ2-1, with 9 positions matching TRBD2. The clonotype was recovered from a woman aged 40 to 49 who had been exposed to COVID-19. The sample taken for sequencing was PBMCs or T cells enriched from blood (not recorded which). CDR3 nucleotide sequence: TGTGCCAGTAGTATTTTAGGGACTAGCCTCAATGAGCAGTTCTTC. Translated, it gives CASSILGTSLNEQFF. Filled out from reference TRBV19 and TRBJ2-1, the complete variable domain reads DGGITQSPKYLFRKEGQNVTLSCEQNLNHDAMYWYRQDPGQGLRLIYYSQIVNDFQKGDIAEGYSVSREKKESFPLTVTSAQKNPTAFYLCASSILGTSLNEQFFGPGTRLTVL.